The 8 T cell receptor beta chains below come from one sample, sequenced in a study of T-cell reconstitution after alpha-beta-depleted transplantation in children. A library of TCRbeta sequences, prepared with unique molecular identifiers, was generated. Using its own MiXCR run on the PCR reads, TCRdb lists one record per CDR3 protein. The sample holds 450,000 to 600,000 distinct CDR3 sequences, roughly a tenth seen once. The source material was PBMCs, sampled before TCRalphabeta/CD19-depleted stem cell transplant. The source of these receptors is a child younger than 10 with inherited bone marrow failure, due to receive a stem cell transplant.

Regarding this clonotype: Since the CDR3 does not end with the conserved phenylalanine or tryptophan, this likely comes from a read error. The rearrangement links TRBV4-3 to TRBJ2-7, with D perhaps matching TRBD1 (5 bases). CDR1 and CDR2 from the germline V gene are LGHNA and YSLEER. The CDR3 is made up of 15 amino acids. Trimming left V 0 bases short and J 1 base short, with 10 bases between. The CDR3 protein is CASSQDFRGSYEQYL. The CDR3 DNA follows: TGCGCCAGCAGCCAAGATTTTAGGGGTTCCTACGAGCAGTACTTA.

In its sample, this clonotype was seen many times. The CDR3: CASIALRTEAFF. The DNA for the CDR3 is TGTGCCAGCATCGCTTTGAGAACTGAAGCTTTCTTT. The V call is TRBV11-2, the J call TRBJ1-1; D gene unclear. The CDR3 is made up of 12 amino acids. V lost 7 bases to trimming and J lost 5 bases, with 11 bases between them. The germline V gene has CDR1 SGHAT and CDR2 FQNNGV.

The CDR3 protein is CASSVGMAGDEQFF. In nucleotides, the CDR3 is TGCGCCAGCAGCGTAGGTATGGCGGGTGATGAGCAGTTCTTC. V usage is TRBV5-1 and J usage is TRBJ2-1, with D tentatively TRBD2 (5 bases). The CDR3 is 14 amino acids. The V gene lost 4 bases and the J gene lost 8 bases, with 16 bases spanning the gap. CDR1 and CDR2 from the germline V gene are SGHRS and YFSETQ.

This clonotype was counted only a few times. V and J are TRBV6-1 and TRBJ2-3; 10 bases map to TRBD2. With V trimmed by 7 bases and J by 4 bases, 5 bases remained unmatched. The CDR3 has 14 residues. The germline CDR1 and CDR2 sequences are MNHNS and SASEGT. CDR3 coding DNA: TGTGCCAGCACGGGACTAGCGTTGCCAGATACGCAGTATTTT. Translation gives CASTGLALPDTQYF.

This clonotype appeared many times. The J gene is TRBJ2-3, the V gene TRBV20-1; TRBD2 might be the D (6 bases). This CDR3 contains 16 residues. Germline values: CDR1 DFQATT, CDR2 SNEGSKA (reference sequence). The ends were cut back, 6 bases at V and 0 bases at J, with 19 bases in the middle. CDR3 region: CSARDRRLGSTDTQYF. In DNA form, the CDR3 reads TGCAGTGCCCGGGACCGAAGACTAGGCAGCACAGATACGCAGTATTTT.

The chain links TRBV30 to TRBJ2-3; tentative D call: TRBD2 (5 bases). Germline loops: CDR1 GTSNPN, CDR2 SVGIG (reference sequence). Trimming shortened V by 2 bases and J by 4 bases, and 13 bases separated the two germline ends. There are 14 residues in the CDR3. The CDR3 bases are TGTGCCTGGAGTTCGACTACGGGCGCAGATACGCAGTATTTT. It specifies CAWSSTTGADTQYF.

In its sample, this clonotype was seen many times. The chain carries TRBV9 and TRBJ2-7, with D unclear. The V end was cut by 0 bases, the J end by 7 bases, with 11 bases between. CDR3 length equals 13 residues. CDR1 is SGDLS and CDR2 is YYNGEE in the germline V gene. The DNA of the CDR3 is TGTGCCAGCAGCGTAGGGGCCGGAAGGGAGCAGTACTTC. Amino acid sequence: CASSVGAGREQYF.

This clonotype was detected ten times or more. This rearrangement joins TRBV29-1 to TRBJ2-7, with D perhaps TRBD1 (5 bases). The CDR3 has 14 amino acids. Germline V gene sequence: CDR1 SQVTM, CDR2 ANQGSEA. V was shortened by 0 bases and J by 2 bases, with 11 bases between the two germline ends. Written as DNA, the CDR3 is TGCAGCGTTGAAGATCGGGCAGGGACCTACGAGCAGTACTTC. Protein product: CSVEDRAGTYEQYF.